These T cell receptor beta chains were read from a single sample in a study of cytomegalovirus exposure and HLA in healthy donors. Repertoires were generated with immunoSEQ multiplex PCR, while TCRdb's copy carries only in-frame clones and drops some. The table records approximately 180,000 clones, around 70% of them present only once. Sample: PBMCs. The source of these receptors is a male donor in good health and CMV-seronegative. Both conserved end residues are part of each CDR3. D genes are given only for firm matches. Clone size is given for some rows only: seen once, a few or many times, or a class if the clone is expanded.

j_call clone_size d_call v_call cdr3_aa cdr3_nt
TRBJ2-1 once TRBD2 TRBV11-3 CASSPSGGSYNEQFF TGTGCCAGCAGCCCCAGCGGGGGGTCTTACAATGAGCAGTTCTTC
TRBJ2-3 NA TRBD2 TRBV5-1 CASSAGGMGSTDTQYF TGTGCCAGCAGCGCGGGGGGCATGGGAAGCACAGATACGCAGTATTTT
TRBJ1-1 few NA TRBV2 CASSEDTNTEAFF TGTGCCAGCAGTGAAGACACCAACACTGAAGCTTTCTTT
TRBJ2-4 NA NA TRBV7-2 CASSSGQRNIQYF TGTGCCAGCAGCTCAGGACAGAGGAACATTCAGTACTTC
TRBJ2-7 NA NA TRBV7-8 CASSFQGLAYEQYF TGTGCCAGCAGCTTTCAGGGGCTAGCCTACGAGCAGTACTTC
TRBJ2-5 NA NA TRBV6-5 CASSWGVSVETQYF TGTGCCAGCAGTTGGGGCGTCTCGGTGGAGACCCAGTACTTC
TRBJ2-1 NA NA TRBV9 CASSVGSSEGNEQFF TGTGCCAGCAGCGTAGGCTCTAGCGAAGGCAATGAGCAGTTCTTC
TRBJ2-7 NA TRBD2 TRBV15 CATSRRIAGGPSFYEQYF TGTGCCACCAGCAGGAGGATAGCGGGGGGCCCAAGTTTCTACGAGCAGTACTTC
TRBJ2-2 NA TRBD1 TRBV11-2 CASSPGTGPTGELFF TGTGCCAGCAGCCCCGGGACAGGGCCCACCGGGGAGCTGTTTTTT
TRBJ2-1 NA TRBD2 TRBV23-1 CASSQSGGGARSYNEQFF TGCGCCAGCAGTCAATCGGGCGGGGGGGCCAGGTCCTACAATGAGCAGTTCTTC
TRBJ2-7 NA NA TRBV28 CASSFRGTRSYEQYF TGTGCCAGCAGTTTCCGGGGGACCCGTTCCTACGAGCAGTACTTC
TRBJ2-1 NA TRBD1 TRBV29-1 CSVEDRDSRGYNEQFF TGCAGCGTTGAAGATCGGGACAGCCGGGGCTACAATGAGCAGTTCTTC
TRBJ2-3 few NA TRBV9 CASSVARDTQYF TGTGCCAGCAGCGTAGCTAGAGATACGCAGTATTTT
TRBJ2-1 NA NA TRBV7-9 CASSILGEQFF TGTGCCAGCAGCATTCTGGGCGAGCAGTTCTTC
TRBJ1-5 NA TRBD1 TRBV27 CASSLSGAGGNQPQHF TGTGCCAGCAGTTTGTCCGGGGCAGGGGGGAATCAGCCCCAGCATTTT
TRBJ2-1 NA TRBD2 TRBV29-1 CSARGGEVNEQFF TGCAGCGCCCGGGGGGGCGAGGTAAATGAGCAGTTCTTC
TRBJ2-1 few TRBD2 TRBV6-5 CASSYPPAGGPQFF TGTGCCAGCAGTTACCCCCCGGCGGGAGGACCTCAGTTCTTC
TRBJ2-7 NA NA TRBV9 CASSGTGTYEQYF TGTGCCAGCAGCGGAACCGGGACCTACGAGCAGTACTTC
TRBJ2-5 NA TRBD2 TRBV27 CASSPIPHQTSGGFVLETQYF TGTGCCAGCAGTCCGATTCCACACCAGACTAGCGGGGGTTTTGTGCTAGAGACCCAGTACTTC
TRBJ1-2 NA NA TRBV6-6 CASRIRGSSPYGYTF TGTGCCAGCAGGATCCGCGGGAGCAGCCCCTATGGCTACACCTTC
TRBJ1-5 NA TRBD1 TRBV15 CATSREGTGFNQPQHF TGTGCCACCAGCAGAGAAGGGACAGGGTTCAATCAGCCCCAGCATTTT
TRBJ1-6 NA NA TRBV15 CATSRDQARHSPLHF TGTGCCACCAGCAGAGATCAAGCCCGCCATTCACCCCTCCACTTT
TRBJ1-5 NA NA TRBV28 CASRGGNQPQHF TGTGCCAGCAGGGGAGGCAATCAGCCCCAGCATTTT
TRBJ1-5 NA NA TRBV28 CASSLGGPGGRNQHF TGTGCCAGCAGTTTAGGGGGGCCGGGAGGGCGGAATCAGCATTTT
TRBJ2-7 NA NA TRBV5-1 CASSMPQLSYEQYF TGCGCCAGCAGCATGCCACAGCTCTCCTACGAGCAGTACTTC
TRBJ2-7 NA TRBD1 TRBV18 CASSPGQGSYEQYF TGTGCCAGCTCACCAGGACAGGGCTCCTACGAGCAGTACTTC
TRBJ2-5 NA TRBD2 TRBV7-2 CASSTLSGKGVETQYF TGTGCCAGCAGCACTCTTAGCGGGAAGGGAGTAGAGACCCAGTACTTC
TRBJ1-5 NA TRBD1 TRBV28 CASSRTNRGSSHF TGTGCCAGCAGTCGAACGAACAGGGGGTCGTCGCATTTT
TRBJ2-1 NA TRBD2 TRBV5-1 CASSFTRGGDEQFF TGCGCCAGCAGCTTTACGCGGGGAGGGGATGAGCAGTTCTTC
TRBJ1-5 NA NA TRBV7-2 CASTREGLGNQPQHF TGTGCCAGCACCCGAGAGGGTCTCGGGAATCAGCCCCAGCATTTT
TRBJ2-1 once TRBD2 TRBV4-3 CASSPRTSGRIRHEQFF TGCGCCAGCAGCCCGCGGACTAGCGGGAGGATTAGGCATGAGCAGTTCTTC
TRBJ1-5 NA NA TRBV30 CAWSVQAHQPQHF TGTGCCTGGAGTGTACAGGCCCATCAGCCCCAGCATTTT
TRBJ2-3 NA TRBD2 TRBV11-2 CASSELTSFTTDTQYF TGTGCCAGCAGCGAGTTGACTAGCTTCACCACAGATACGCAGTATTTT
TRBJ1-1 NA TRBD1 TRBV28 CASSPGQGKWNTEAFF TGTGCCAGCAGCCCCGGACAGGGAAAATGGAACACTGAAGCTTTCTTT
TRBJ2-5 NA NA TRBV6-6 CASTSPSGETQYF TGTGCCAGCACTTCTCCTTCGGGAGAGACCCAGTACTTC
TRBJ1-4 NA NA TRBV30 CAWSGSRTSNEKLFF TGTGCCTGGAGTGGTAGCCGAACCTCTAATGAAAAACTGTTTTTT
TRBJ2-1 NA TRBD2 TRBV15 CATSRALGTSGNTDNEQFF TGTGCCACCAGCAGAGCCCTAGGGACTAGCGGGAACACAGACAATGAGCAGTTCTTC
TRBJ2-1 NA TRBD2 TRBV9 CASSKRGVQNNEQFF TGTGCCAGCTCGAAGCGGGGGGTTCAGAACAATGAGCAGTTCTTC
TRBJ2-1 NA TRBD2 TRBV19 CASSIVSGRFSVNEQFF TGTGCCAGTAGTATCGTCAGCGGGAGGTTCTCAGTGAATGAGCAGTTCTTC
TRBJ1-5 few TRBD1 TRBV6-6 CASSSQGARQPQHF TGTGCCAGCAGTTCACAGGGGGCCAGGCAGCCCCAGCATTTT
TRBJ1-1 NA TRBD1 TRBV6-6 CASNQGVGNEAFF TGTGCCAGCAATCAGGGGGTAGGGAATGAAGCTTTCTTT
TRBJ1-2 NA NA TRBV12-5 CASGWSGGKNNYGYTF TGTGCTAGTGGTTGGAGCGGGGGGAAAAATAACTATGGCTACACCTTC
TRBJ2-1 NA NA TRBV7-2 CASSIGTLYNEQFF TGTGCCAGCAGCATTGGGACTCTCTACAATGAGCAGTTCTTC
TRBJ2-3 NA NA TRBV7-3 CASSPDGSTQYF TGTGCCAGCAGCCCAGACGGGAGTACGCAGTATTTT
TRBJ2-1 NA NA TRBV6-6 CASDGELNEQFF TGTGCCAGCGACGGAGAACTGAATGAGCAGTTCTTC
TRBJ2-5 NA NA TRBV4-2 CASSQDLGSETQYF TGTGCCAGCAGCCAAGATCTGGGGAGTGAGACCCAGTACTTC
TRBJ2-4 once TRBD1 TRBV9 CASSRETGAKNIQYF TGTGCCAGCAGCCGAGAGACAGGGGCCAAAAACATTCAGTACTTC
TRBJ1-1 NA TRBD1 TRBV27 CASSLGTGRTEAFF TGTGCCAGCAGCCTCGGGACAGGGAGGACTGAAGCTTTCTTT
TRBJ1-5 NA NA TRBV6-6 CASRLNQPQHF TGTGCCAGCAGACTTAATCAGCCCCAGCATTTT
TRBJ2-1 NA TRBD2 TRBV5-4 CASSLDKRGVSEQFF TGTGCCAGCAGCTTGGATAAGCGGGGGGTGAGTGAGCAGTTCTTC
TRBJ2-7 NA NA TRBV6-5 CASSYPEEVNEQYF TGTGCCAGCAGTTACCCGGAGGAAGTGAACGAGCAGTACTTC
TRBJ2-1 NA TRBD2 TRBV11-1 CASSLERLADGEQFF TGTGCCAGCAGCTTAGAAAGACTAGCCGACGGTGAGCAGTTCTTC
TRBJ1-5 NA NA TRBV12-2 CASRFGGAQPQHF TGTGCAAGTCGCTTCGGAGGGGCGCAGCCCCAGCATTTT
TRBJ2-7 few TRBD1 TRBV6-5 CASSYRDRVSEQYF TGTGCCAGCAGTTATCGGGACAGGGTAAGCGAGCAGTACTTC
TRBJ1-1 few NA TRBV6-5 CASSYSTGPNTEAFF TGTGCCAGCAGTTACTCGACAGGACCGAACACTGAAGCTTTCTTT
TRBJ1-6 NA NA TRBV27 CASSLSWALGGSDSPLHF TGTGCCAGCAGTTTATCATGGGCCCTGGGGGGGTCCGATTCACCCCTCCACTTT